The sequence of this T cell receptor beta chain was determined in a study of OX40 agonist ivuxolimab in advanced cancers. Background on the study: Patients were treated with ivuxolimab, an agonistic anti-OX40 (CD134) antibody. Study outcomes and limitations: Some nonresponders also had low normalized T-cell clonal expansion.

The CDR3 runs to 14 residues. From germline, CDR1 is MNHNS and CDR2 SASEGT. The V end lost 6 bases, the J end lost 7 bases, and 18 bases lay between the germline ends. TCRdb's copy holds only in-frame clones and misses some; the assay was immunoSEQ multiplex PCR. The sample records about 48,000 clones, around 80% being singletons. On this clone itself: The antigen remains undetermined.

This TCR came from an adult with an advanced solid tumor such as melanoma, head and neck, liver or kidney cancer. Material: CD4+ or CD8+ T cells sorted from blood, obtained in a trial of the OX40 agonist ivuxolimab. The genes are TRBV6-1 and TRBJ1-2; D may be TRBD1 (5 bases). CDR3 region: CASSRMEGRIGYTF. CDR3 coding DNA: TGTGCCAGCAGCCGAATGGAGGGACGGATTGGCTACACCTTC.